This T cell receptor beta chain is from a study of CD8+ T cells in alopecia areata. The study's findings and limits: Mice showed TCR sharing more clearly than patients did, possibly owing to HLA.

Germline loops: CDR1 SQVTM, CDR2 ANQGSEA. This CDR3 is built from 14 residues. V dropped 6 bases and J dropped 4 bases, with 13 bases sitting between them. This clone was counted a few times. No antigen is known for it. Extracted RNA was reverse transcribed, and the resulting cDNA served as sequencing template. Clones were sequenced by immunoSEQ multiplex PCR, and TCRdb holds only the in-frame ones, with some missing. The sample shows more than 95,000 clones, 35% to 45% of them seen only once. Sequencing used CD4+ T cells sorted from blood. The V gene is TRBV29-1, the J gene TRBJ2-6; no reliable D call. The clonotype comes from a human donor with alopecia areata. In nucleotides, the CDR3 is TGCAGCGTGACGGAACAGCGAGGGGCCAACGTCCTGACTTTC. It translates to CSVTEQRGANVLTF.